What follows are 14 T cell receptor beta chains derived from one specimen sequenced in a study of cytomegalovirus exposure and HLA in healthy donors. The method was immunoSEQ multiplex PCR; TCRdb's version includes in-frame clones alone and lacks a portion of them. Here the sample spans 180,000 or so clones, 87% being singletons. What was sequenced was PBMCs. The receptors were sampled from a woman aged 25 to 39 in good health and CMV-seronegative.

The rearrangement joins TRBV29-1 to TRBJ2-4; 12 positions match TRBD2. Germline-derived CDR1 and CDR2 are SQVTM and ANQGSEA. Germline trimming cut 3 bases from V and 1 base from J; bases unmatched to any gene: 1. There are 15 residues in the CDR3. CDR3 region: CSVDGLAGAKNIQYF. In DNA, the CDR3 is TGCAGCGTTGACGGACTAGCGGGGGCCAAAAACATTCAGTACTTC.

The chain couples TRBV10-2 to TRBJ2-7; TRBD1 matches 9 bases. CDR3 length: 15 amino acids. Trimming at V came to 6 bases and at J to 2 bases, leaving 8 bases not matched to a gene. Germline V gene data show CDR1 as WSHSY and CDR2 as SAAADI. The chain's CDR3 is CASRIGQGITYEQYF. The CDR3 nucleotides read TGCGCCAGCAGAATCGGACAGGGGATAACCTACGAGCAGTACTTC.

The chain uses TRBV15 and TRBJ1-2; no firm D call. This CDR3 contains 15 residues. V was trimmed by 3 bases and J by 0 bases, leaving 11 bases between them. Germline V gene lookup returns CDR1 LNHNV and CDR2 YYDKDF (reference sequence). CDR3 nucleotides: TGTGCCACCAGCAGCAACAGAGGGCCTAACTATGGCTACACCTTC. This translates into CATSSNRGPNYGYTF. Combining the CDR3 with reference TRBV15 and TRBJ1-2 gives the whole variable domain DAMVIQNPRYQVTQFGKPVTLSCSQTLNHNVMYWYQQKSSQAPKLLFHYYDKDFNNEADTPDNFQSRRPNTSFCFLDIRSPGLGDTAMYLCATSSNRGPNYGYTFGSGTRLTVV.

The chain carries TRBV4-3 and TRBJ2-5; 7 bases fit TRBD2. Germline assignment: CDR1 LGHNA and CDR2 YSLEER. There are 14 residues in the CDR3. The V and J ends lost 1 base and 5 bases, in that order; junction bases with no gene match: 4. The CDR3, as DNA: TGCGCCAGCAGCCAAGGACTAGCCAGGGAGACCCAGTACTTC. Translating gives CASSQGLARETQYF.

The chain is built from TRBV11-3 and TRBJ1-2; no reliable D call. The CDR3 loop spans 15 amino acids. V was cut by 5 bases and J by 2 bases, with 15 bases left in between. CDR1 and CDR2 from the germline V gene are SGHNT and YENEEA. The CDR3 DNA is TGTGCCAGCAGCCAACTACGCGGGGAGAACTATGGCTACACCTTC. It yields the protein CASSQLRGENYGYTF.

This rearrangement joins TRBV7-6 to TRBJ2-7; D perhaps matches TRBD2 (6 bases). This CDR3 has 19 residues. Germline V CDR1 and CDR2: SGHVS, FNYEAQ. Trimming took 1 base from V and 0 from J, leaving 22 bases between them. The CDR3 here is CASSLGATTLRGFSYEQYF. The DNA of the CDR3 is TGTGCCAGCAGCTTAGGGGCGACTACCTTACGGGGGTTCTCCTACGAGCAGTACTTC. The entire variable domain, with the rest obtained from reference TRBV7-6 and TRBJ2-7, is as follows: GAGVSQSPRYKVTKRGQDVALRCDPISGHVSLYWYRQALGQGPEFLTYFNYEAQQDKSGLPNDRFSAERPEGSISTLTIQRTEQRDSAMYRCASSLGATTLRGFSYEQYFGPGTRLTVT.

The chain has TRBV7-6 and TRBJ2-7; D ambiguous. The germline gives CDR1 SGHVS, CDR2 FNYEAQ. V lost 2 bases and J 0 bases, leaving 14 bases between the germline ends. This CDR3 has 16 amino acids. The CDR3 spells CASSLIESGFSYEQYF. DNA of the CDR3: TGTGCCAGCAGCTTAATAGAGTCAGGATTCTCCTACGAGCAGTACTTC.

The rearrangement joins TRBV4-3 to TRBJ1-2; D remains ambiguous. Per the germline V gene, CDR1 is LGHNA and CDR2 is YSLEER. V lost 0 bases and J 3 bases, leaving 11 bases between the germline ends. The CDR3 covers 15 residues. CDR3 sequence reads: CASSQDLGGDYGYTF. The CDR3 DNA reads as TGCGCCAGCAGCCAAGATCTCGGAGGCGACTATGGCTACACCTTC.

This chain connects TRBV7-9 to TRBJ2-5; 10 bases match TRBD2. CDR3 size: 15 residues. V dropped 4 bases and J dropped 5; count of bases not matched to a gene: 7. Germline CDR1 is SEHNR and CDR2 is FQNEAQ (reference sequence). CDR3 loop: CASSSRAGGLETQYF. The CDR3 region has the DNA TGTGCCAGCAGCTCCCGAGCGGGGGGGTTGGAGACCCAGTACTTC.

The chain employs TRBV7-7 and TRBJ2-5; the match to TRBD1 covers 11 bases. V lost 6 bases, J lost 5 bases, and 8 bases stayed unmatched. Germline V gene data show CDR1 as SSHAT and CDR2 as FNYEAQ (reference sequence). The CDR3 covers 15 residues. In DNA form, the CDR3 reads TGTGCCAGCAGTCCCGACGGGACAGGGGGTGAGACCCAGTACTTC. Encoded protein: CASSPDGTGGETQYF.

The rearrangement links TRBV15 to TRBJ1-1; D might be TRBD1 (5 bases). V was cut by 4 bases and J by 0 bases, with 12 bases left in between. The CDR3 runs 15 residues. Germline lookup yields CDR1 LNHNV and CDR2 YYDKDF (reference sequence). CDR3 DNA sequence: TGTGCCACCAGCACCGAAGGGGAGGTGAACACTGAAGCTTTCTTT. Protein sequence: CATSTEGEVNTEAFF.

The chain links TRBV6-5 to TRBJ2-3, with no clear D. CDR3 size: 14 residues. Germline V gene data show CDR1 as MNHEY and CDR2 as SVGAGI. V gave up 2 bases and J gave up 6 bases, with 12 bases separating them. The CDR3 DNA is TGTGCCAGCAGTTACGGCCCCCCTCCGGATACGCAGTATTTT. Translated, it gives CASSYGPPPDTQYF.

The chain couples TRBV30 to TRBJ1-4; a possible D gene is TRBD1 (5 bases). The CDR3 sequence is 13 residues long. V was shortened by 7 bases and J by 5 bases, with 14 bases between the two germline ends. Germline CDR1 is GTSNPN and CDR2 is SVGIG (reference sequence). CDR3 nucleotides: TGTGCCTTCACAGGTCGAGAAAATGAAAAACTGTTTTTT. It codes for CAFTGRENEKLFF.

The chain carries TRBV6-5 and TRBJ2-2; TRBD2 matches at 7 bases. Looked up from germline, CDR1 is MNHEY and CDR2 is SVGAGI. Losses at the gene ends were 8 bases for V and 6 bases for J; bases not matched to a gene: 6. The CDR3 sequence is 13 residues long. CDR3 bases: TGTGCCAGCTCCCAGACTAGCCCCGGGGAGCTGTTTTTT. Amino acids: CASSQTSPGELFF.